This entry lists 28 T cell receptor beta chains sequenced from one sample in a study of T cell changes during pregnancy in multiple sclerosis. Libraries were prepared by immunoSEQ multiplex PCR; TCRdb keeps only in-frame clonotypes and omits some of them. The sample consists of more than 75,000 clones, about 95% of them appearing once. The input for sequencing was peripheral blood, taken in the third trimester of pregnancy. The receptors shown here come from a female donor with multiple sclerosis, enrolled in a pregnancy study.

The rearrangement links TRBV19 to TRBJ1-1; 7 positions match TRBD1. This CDR3 is built from 14 residues. Looked up from germline, CDR1 is LNHDA and CDR2 is SQIVND (reference sequence). The J segment lost 4 bases and the V segment lost 3 bases, leaving 5 bases of the junction unmatched. This CDR3 is CASSILYRGTEAFF. DNA of the CDR3: TGTGCCAGTAGTATTCTTTACAGGGGCACTGAAGCTTTCTTT.

The CDR3 nucleotides read TGCGCCATCATCCTTGACGGGGGAAACACCATATATTTT. This encodes CAIILDGGNTIYF. V is TRBV10-1 and J is TRBJ1-3; D call uncertain. CDR3 length: 13 amino acids. V was pared by 10 bases and J by 4 bases, with 14 bases between. Germline V gene sequence: CDR1 WNHNN, CDR2 SYGVQD (reference sequence).

This chain joins TRBV7-2 and TRBJ2-7, with a weak D call TRBD2 (6 bases). Germline V lookup: CDR1 SGHTA, CDR2 FQGNSA. Trimming stripped 0 bases from V and 2 bases from J, with 8 bases between. CDR3 length: 14 residues. DNA for the CDR3: TGTGCCAGCAGCTTAGCGGGGAGGCCCTACGAGCAGTACTTC. Its protein is CASSLAGRPYEQYF.

The chain combines TRBV19 with TRBJ2-1; 12 nucleotides align to TRBD2. V lost 5 bases and J lost 7; bases outside the gene matches: 6. Germline V gives CDR1 LNHDA, CDR2 SQIVND (reference sequence). CDR3 size: 15 residues. The CDR3 spells CASSFSSGGGNEQFF. DNA of the CDR3: TGTGCCAGTAGTTTCTCTAGCGGGGGGGGAAATGAGCAGTTCTTC. The complete variable domain, with remaining parts taken from reference TRBV19 and TRBJ2-1, reads DGGITQSPKYLFRKEGQNVTLSCEQNLNHDAMYWYRQDPGQGLRLIYYSQIVNDFQKGDIAEGYSVSREKKESFPLTVTSAQKNPTAFYLCASSFSSGGGNEQFFGPGTRLTVL.

This clone was found once. J is TRBJ2-2 and V is TRBV5-1, with 9 bases fitting TRBD2. The ends lost 2 bases at V and 6 bases at J; junction bases unmatched: 11. This CDR3 contains 17 residues. Germline CDR1 is SGHRS and CDR2 is YFSETQ. DNA for the CDR3: TGCGCCAGCAGCTTAGAGGGACTAGCAGTTACTCCCGGGGAGCTGTTTTTT. This sequence encodes CASSLEGLAVTPGELFF.

This clone appeared a single time. The chain couples TRBV18 to TRBJ2-2; the match to TRBD1 covers 8 bases. The CDR3 contains 15 residues. The germline V gene encodes CDR1 KGHSH and CDR2 LQKENI. V shed 3 bases, J shed 0 bases, and the junction held 0 bases outside the gene matches. CDR3 amino acids: CASSPGQANTGELFF. CDR3 DNA: TGTGCCAGCTCACCGGGACAGGCGAACACCGGGGAGCTGTTTTTT.

The gene calls are TRBV9 and TRBJ1-2, with D maybe TRBD1 (6 bases). Trimming stripped 5 bases from V and 3 bases from J, with 14 bases between. The CDR3 loop spans 14 amino acids. Germline V CDR1 and CDR2: SGDLS, YYNGEE. The CDR3 DNA sequence: TGTGCCAGCAGAAAAGGGGGAGTCGACTATGGCTACACCTTC. Protein sequence: CASRKGGVDYGYTF. The variable domain in full, with the rest retrieved from reference TRBV9 and TRBJ1-2, is DSGVTQTPKHLITATGQRVTLRCSPRSGDLSVYWYQQSLDQGLQFLIQYYNGEERAKGNILERFSAQQFPDLHSELNLSSLELGDSALYFCASRKGGVDYGYTFGSGTRLTVV.

The chain joins TRBV6-5 to TRBJ2-3; 9 bases are a match to TRBD2. Germline V gene sequence: CDR1 MNHEY, CDR2 SVGAGI. Trimming removed 4 bases from V and 0 bases from J; junction bases left unmatched: 2. The CDR3 runs to 15 residues. The CDR3 here is CASSLAGASTDTQYF. The CDR3 nucleotides read TGTGCCAGCAGTTTAGCGGGGGCCAGCACAGATACGCAGTATTTT.

The J gene is TRBJ1-2, the V gene TRBV10-1; 7 nucleotides match TRBD1. V lost 6 bases to trimming and J lost 2 bases; unmatched junction nucleotides: 3. This CDR3 contains 13 residues. Germline V gene data show CDR1 as WNHNN and CDR2 as SYGVQD (reference sequence). The CDR3 DNA sequence: TGCGCCAGCAGCGCGGGACAGAACTATGGCTACACCTTC. It encodes CASSAGQNYGYTF.

The chain uses TRBV7-2 and TRBJ2-2; D unclear. V was pared by 5 bases and J by 7 bases, with 8 bases between. This CDR3 region has 12 residues. Germline V gives CDR1 SGHTA, CDR2 FQGNSA. CDR3 region: CASSPNGGELFF. The CDR3 DNA reads TGTGCCAGCAGCCCTAACGGCGGGGAGCTGTTTTTT.

The V call is TRBV7-9, the J call TRBJ2-2; D gene uncertain. This CDR3 spans 17 amino acids. Germline V CDR1 and CDR2: SEHNR, FQNEAQ (reference sequence). V shed 8 bases and J shed 4 bases, with 23 bases lying between them. CDR3 loop: CASPLTPSLPSTGELFF. The CDR3 nucleotides read TGTGCCAGCCCCCTTACCCCATCTCTACCCTCCACCGGGGAGCTGTTTTTT.

The chain is built from TRBV9 and TRBJ2-1, with unresolved D. The V and J ends lost 0 bases and 1 base respectively, with 11 bases between them. The CDR3 spans 16 residues. The germline V gene encodes CDR1 SGDLS and CDR2 YYNGEE. For the CDR3, the DNA is TGTGCCAGCAGCGTAGTGGCGGTCCCTTCCTACAATGAGCAGTTCTTC. It codes for CASSVVAVPSYNEQFF.

The chain links TRBV18 to TRBJ2-5; D is perhaps TRBD1 (5 bases). This CDR3 is 14 amino acids long. The V gene's germline CDR1 is KGHSH and CDR2 LQKENI. V was pared by 1 base and J by 2 bases, with 8 bases between. The DNA of the CDR3 is TGTGCCAGCTCACCACAGGGGCGGCAAGAGACCCAGTACTTC. Translating it yields CASSPQGRQETQYF.

The chain recombines TRBV6-5 with TRBJ1-2; 8 nucleotides align to TRBD1. J gave up 6 bases and V 5 bases, and 11 bases lay outside the gene matches. CDR1 MNHEY and CDR2 SVGAGI come from the germline V gene. The CDR3 runs 15 residues. The CDR3 bases are TGTGCCAGCAGTACGTCCAGGGGGCGCTCCGATGGCTACACCTTC. Encoded protein: CASSTSRGRSDGYTF.

V gene TRBV6-5 combines with J gene TRBJ1-1; D gene unclear. Germline lookup yields CDR1 MNHEY and CDR2 SVGAGI. There are 13 residues in the CDR3. V lost 7 bases to trimming and J lost 7 bases, with 16 bases between them. CDR3 bases: TGTGCCAGCATTCTATCTGTTCGGGTTGAAGCTTTCTTT. This translates into CASILSVRVEAFF.

The CDR3 DNA sequence: TGTGCCAGCAGTGACCCCGGACTAGCGGACGAGCAGTACTTC. Its protein is CASSDPGLADEQYF. This sequence joins TRBV25-1 and TRBJ2-7; TRBD2 agrees at 10 bases. Trimming at V came to 3 bases and at J to 5 bases, leaving 4 bases not matched to a gene. Germline V CDR1 and CDR2: MGHDK, SYGVNS. The CDR3 extends over 14 amino acids.

J is TRBJ2-1 and V is TRBV6-5, with a tentative D call TRBD2 (6 bases). The CDR3 is 16 amino acids. V dropped 4 bases and J dropped 7 bases, with 20 bases sitting between them. Germline assignment: CDR1 MNHEY and CDR2 SVGAGI. CDR3 DNA: TGTGCCAGCAGTTCCCCGGGACTTCGAACGAGAAATGAGCAGTTCTTC. Its translation is CASSSPGLRTRNEQFF.

The CDR3 reads CASSIVARSVTGELFF. CDR3 nucleotides: TGTGCCAGTAGTATAGTAGCACGCTCAGTCACCGGGGAGCTGTTTTTT. The chain couples TRBV19 to TRBJ2-2, with no clear D. The germline V gene encodes CDR1 LNHDA and CDR2 SQIVND (reference sequence). This CDR3 has 16 amino acids. The V and J ends lost 1 base and 4 bases respectively, with 13 bases between them.

CDR3 DNA sequence: TGCGCCAGCAGCTTGCAGGTTGAAGGAAACACCATATATTTT. This translates into CASSLQVEGNTIYF. The genes are TRBV5-1 and TRBJ1-3; no clear D gene. The ends were cut back, 1 base at V and 4 bases at J, with 9 bases in the middle. CDR3 length equals 14 residues. Germline CDR1 SGHRS, CDR2 YFSETQ.

The chain couples TRBV19 to TRBJ1-3, with a weak D call TRBD1 (5 bases). This CDR3 is built from 15 residues. V was cut by 4 bases and J by 0 bases, with 10 bases left in between. CDR1 LNHDA and CDR2 SQIVND come from the germline V gene (reference sequence). CDR3 region: CASSRGDHSGNTIYF. The CDR3 DNA reads TGTGCCAGTAGTAGGGGGGACCACTCTGGAAACACCATATATTTT.

CDR3 DNA: TGTGCCAGCAGCCACGGAACAGGGCCGACATCCGAGCAGTACTTC. Its translation: CASSHGTGPTSEQYF. J is TRBJ2-7 and V is TRBV5-6, with D possibly matching TRBD1 (6 bases). The CDR3 runs 15 residues. Trimming took off 4 bases at V and 6 bases at J, with 20 bases between the two ends. Germline V lookup: CDR1 SGHDT, CDR2 YYEEEE.

The chain employs TRBV19 and TRBJ1-1; D gene uncertain. The V gene's germline CDR1 is LNHDA and CDR2 SQIVND (reference sequence). Trimming pared 3 bases from V and 0 bases from J, leaving 11 bases between. The CDR3 has 15 residues. CDR3 DNA: TGTGCCAGTAGTATGACGAGGAGTATGAACACTGAAGCTTTCTTT. Encoded protein: CASSMTRSMNTEAFF.

This clone appeared a single time. J is TRBJ2-3 and V is TRBV7-9; D remains ambiguous. Trimming left V 3 bases short and J 0 bases short, with 10 bases between. This CDR3 is 15 amino acids long. The germline V gene has CDR1 SEHNR and CDR2 FQNEAQ (reference sequence). CDR3 sequence reads: CASSLLGPSTDTQYF. CDR3 nucleotides: TGTGCCAGCAGCTTGCTTGGCCCTAGCACAGATACGCAGTATTTT.

This clone has only one observation. The J gene is TRBJ2-1, the V gene TRBV27; 8 bases fit TRBD1. J lost 7 bases, V lost 8 bases, and 4 bases had no gene match. From germline, CDR1 is MNHEY and CDR2 SMNVEV (reference sequence). CDR3 length: 12 residues. In DNA form, the CDR3 reads TGTGCCAGCGGCAACAGGGGGAATGAGCAGTTCTTC. Encoded protein: CASGNRGNEQFF.

The rearrangement links TRBV6-1 to TRBJ2-2; D possibly corresponds to TRBD2 (6 bases). The germline V gene has CDR1 MNHNS and CDR2 SASEGT. The germline V and J ends were trimmed by 8 bases and 5 bases, with 12 bases remaining between them. This CDR3 contains 13 residues. CDR3 residues: CASDTGDTGELFF. CDR3 DNA sequence: TGTGCCAGCGATACGGGAGATACCGGGGAGCTGTTTTTT.

The chain has TRBV27 and TRBJ2-1; the match to TRBD1 covers 8 bases. J gave up 2 bases and V 2 bases, and 5 bases lay outside the gene matches. The germline V gene encodes CDR1 MNHEY and CDR2 SMNVEV (reference sequence). The CDR3 sequence is 16 residues long. The CDR3 DNA reads TGTGCCAGCAGTTTAGGGACAGGAGCACCCTACAATGAGCAGTTCTTC. It translates to CASSLGTGAPYNEQFF.

The CDR3 is CASSDVNRDTYEQYF. CDR3 nucleotides: TGTGCCAGCAGCGATGTGAACCGGGACACCTACGAGCAGTACTTC. V and J are TRBV7-6 and TRBJ2-7, with a weak D call TRBD1 (6 bases). CDR1 and CDR2 (germline): SGHVS, FNYEAQ. The CDR3 has 15 amino acids. V lost 5 bases and J 2 bases, leaving 16 bases between the germline ends.

The rearrangement uses TRBV11-1 and TRBJ1-2; D is perhaps TRBD1 (6 bases). The V end was cut by 3 bases, the J end by 6 bases, with 8 bases between. The CDR3 runs 12 residues. Germline CDR1 is SGHAT and CDR2 is FQDESV (reference sequence). The CDR3 region has the DNA TGTGCCAGCAGCTTCAACAGGGATGGCTACACCTTC. It specifies CASSFNRDGYTF.